This is a list of T cell receptor beta chains from one sample in a study of cytomegalovirus exposure and HLA in healthy donors. Sequencing used immunoSEQ multiplex PCR; TCRdb keeps in-frame clones, though not all of them. Of approximately 120,000 clones detected, approximately 78% appear once; the ten largest clones hold approximately 11%. Input material: PBMCs. These receptor sequences come from a man aged 30-40 years in good health and CMV-seropositive. Each CDR3 is given with its conserved first and last residue. The D gene is left open where the match is weak. Rows give clone size only sometimes, using once, few, many, or a class for an expanded clone.

D gene: TRBD1; V gene: TRBV5-5; J gene: TRBJ2-7; clone size: NA; CDR3 DNA: TGTGCCAGCAGCTTGTCAGGGGGCACGAACCGCGAGCAGTACTTC; CDR3 protein: CASSLSGGTNREQYF
D gene: NA; V gene: TRBV5-1; J gene: TRBJ2-7; clone size: once; CDR3 DNA: TGCGCCAGCAGCCCCCAATGGTCTGGAGACTCCTACGAGCAGTACTTC; CDR3 protein: CASSPQWSGDSYEQYF
D gene: NA; V gene: TRBV30; J gene: TRBJ1-5; clone size: once; CDR3 DNA: TGTGCCTGGAGTGTACTATCGGGGAGCAATCAGCCCCAGCATTTT; CDR3 protein: CAWSVLSGSNQPQHF
D gene: NA; V gene: TRBV27; J gene: TRBJ1-1; clone size: NA; CDR3 DNA: TGTGCCAGCAGTTTAGCCGGAGATAATGAAGCTTTCTTT; CDR3 protein: CASSLAGDNEAFF
D gene: NA; V gene: TRBV7-9; J gene: TRBJ1-1; clone size: NA; CDR3 DNA: TGTGCCAGCAGGGACAGTTCGAACACTGAAGCTTTCTTT; CDR3 protein: CASRDSSNTEAFF
D gene: NA; V gene: TRBV7-8; J gene: TRBJ2-5; clone size: NA; CDR3 DNA: TGTGCCAGCAGCCCATACGGAGGGGCCAATGTAATGACCCAGTACTTC; CDR3 protein: CASSPYGGANVMTQYF
D gene: NA; V gene: TRBV5-4; J gene: TRBJ2-3; clone size: NA; CDR3 DNA: TGTGCCAGCAGCCCTGGAGTGGGAGATACGCAGTATTTT; CDR3 protein: CASSPGVGDTQYF
D gene: NA; V gene: TRBV21-1; J gene: TRBJ1-2; clone size: NA; CDR3 DNA: TGTGCCAGCAGCGGGCCGGACAGCGTTCGATATGGCTACACCTTC; CDR3 protein: CASSGPDSVRYGYTF
D gene: NA; V gene: TRBV5-1; J gene: TRBJ2-3; clone size: NA; CDR3 DNA: TGCGCCAGCAGGCGGGACTGGGTCACAGATACGCAGTATTTT; CDR3 protein: CASRRDWVTDTQYF
D gene: TRBD2; V gene: TRBV29-1; J gene: TRBJ2-1; clone size: NA; CDR3 DNA: TGCAGCGTTGCTAGCGGAGTGGTAGGAAATGAGCAGTTCTTC; CDR3 protein: CSVASGVVGNEQFF
D gene: TRBD1; V gene: TRBV4-3; J gene: TRBJ2-7; clone size: NA; CDR3 DNA: TGCGCCAGCAGCCAAGATTTGGACAGGGATATTTCTGGCTCCTACGAGCAGTACTTC; CDR3 protein: CASSQDLDRDISGSYEQYF
D gene: TRBD1; V gene: TRBV5-1; J gene: TRBJ2-1; clone size: once; CDR3 DNA: TGCGCCAGCAGCTTGGAGACAGGGTCCTACAATGAGCAGTTCTTC; CDR3 protein: CASSLETGSYNEQFF
D gene: NA; V gene: TRBV11-2; J gene: TRBJ2-7; clone size: NA; CDR3 DNA: TGTGCCAGCAGCTTACTTCAAAGTCGAGGGAGGTCCCCGTACGAGCAGTACTTC; CDR3 protein: CASSLLQSRGRSPYEQYF
D gene: NA; V gene: TRBV4-2; J gene: TRBJ2-2; clone size: NA; CDR3 DNA: TGTGCCAGCAGCCACCCCCGGGGGACAGTGAACACCGGGGAGCTGTTTTTT; CDR3 protein: CASSHPRGTVNTGELFF
D gene: TRBD1; V gene: TRBV9; J gene: TRBJ1-4; clone size: NA; CDR3 DNA: TGTGCCAGCAGCGTAGAAAAGGGGGCAGGTGAAAAACTGTTTTTT; CDR3 protein: CASSVEKGAGEKLFF
D gene: TRBD2; V gene: TRBV4-1; J gene: TRBJ2-7; clone size: NA; CDR3 DNA: TGCGCCAGCAGCCCTCCGCGACGGGAGGGCCATTACGAGCAGTACTTC; CDR3 protein: CASSPPRREGHYEQYF
D gene: TRBD2; V gene: TRBV11-3; J gene: TRBJ2-1; clone size: NA; CDR3 DNA: TGTGCCAGCAGCTTTCAGCGGGAGGGCGAGCAGTTCTTC; CDR3 protein: CASSFQREGEQFF
D gene: TRBD2; V gene: TRBV9; J gene: TRBJ2-3; clone size: NA; CDR3 DNA: TGTGCCAGCAGCCCGGGACTAAATGCAGATACGCAGTATTTT; CDR3 protein: CASSPGLNADTQYF
D gene: TRBD1; V gene: TRBV7-3; J gene: TRBJ2-7; clone size: NA; CDR3 DNA: TGTGCCAGCGCGAAACAGGGGGGCTCCTACGAGCAGTACTTC; CDR3 protein: CASAKQGGSYEQYF
D gene: TRBD2; V gene: TRBV7-2; J gene: TRBJ2-3; clone size: NA; CDR3 DNA: TGTGCCAGCAGCTTAGGACTAGCGGGCCCCACAGATACGCAGTATTTT; CDR3 protein: CASSLGLAGPTDTQYF